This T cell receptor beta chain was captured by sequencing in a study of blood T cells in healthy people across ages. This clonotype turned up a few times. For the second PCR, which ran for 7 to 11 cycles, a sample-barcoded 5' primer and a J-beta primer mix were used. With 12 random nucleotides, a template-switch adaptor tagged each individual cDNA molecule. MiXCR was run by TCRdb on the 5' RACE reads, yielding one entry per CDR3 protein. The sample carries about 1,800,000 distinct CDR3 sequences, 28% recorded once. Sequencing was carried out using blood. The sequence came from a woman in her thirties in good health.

The CDR3 region has the DNA TGTGCCAGCAGTTTCTATGGGACTATCGAAGAGACCCAGTACTTC. This sequence encodes CASSFYGTIEETQYF. V usage is TRBV12-3 or TRBV12-4 and J usage is TRBJ2-5; 7 bases fit TRBD2. With 3 bases clipped from V and 3 bases from J, the junction kept 7 bases outside the gene matches. This CDR3 region has 15 residues.